This T cell receptor beta chain appears in the sequencing data of a study of blood T cell repertoires in COVID-19. The CDR3 is 16 amino acids. Trimming cost V 6 bases and J 0 bases; bases outside gene matches: 8. CDR1 and CDR2 from the germline V gene are LGHDT and YNNKEL (reference sequence). Clones were read by immunoSEQ multiplex PCR, and TCRdb kept only the in-frame ones, dropping some. Of around 150,000 clones listed, around four fifths are singletons. The chain joins TRBV3-1 (or the pseudogene TRBV3-2) to TRBJ2-1; 7 bases are shared with TRBD2. The receptor was derived from a human donor in a cohort sampled during active COVID-19. Sequenced: peripheral blood. The CDR3 DNA is TGTGCCAGCAGTACCGGGGGGACGAGCTCCTACAATGAGCAGTTCTTC. It encodes CASSTGGTSSYNEQFF.